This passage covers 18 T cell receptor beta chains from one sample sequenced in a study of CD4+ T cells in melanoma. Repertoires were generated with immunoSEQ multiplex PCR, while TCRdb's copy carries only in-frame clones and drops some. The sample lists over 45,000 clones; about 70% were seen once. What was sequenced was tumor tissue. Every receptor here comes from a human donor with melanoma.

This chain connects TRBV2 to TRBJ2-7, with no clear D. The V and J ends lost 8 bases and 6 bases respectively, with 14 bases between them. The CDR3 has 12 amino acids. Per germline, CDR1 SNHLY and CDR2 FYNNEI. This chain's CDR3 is CASAYGTGEQYF. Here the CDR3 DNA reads TGTGCCAGCGCTTACGGAACCGGCGAGCAGTACTTC.

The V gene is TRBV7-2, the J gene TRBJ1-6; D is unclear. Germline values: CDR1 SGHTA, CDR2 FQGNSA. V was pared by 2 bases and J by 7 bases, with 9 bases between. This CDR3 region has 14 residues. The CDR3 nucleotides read TGTGCCAGCAGCTTATTGGGTAACAATTCACCCCTCCACTTT. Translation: CASSLLGNNSPLHF.

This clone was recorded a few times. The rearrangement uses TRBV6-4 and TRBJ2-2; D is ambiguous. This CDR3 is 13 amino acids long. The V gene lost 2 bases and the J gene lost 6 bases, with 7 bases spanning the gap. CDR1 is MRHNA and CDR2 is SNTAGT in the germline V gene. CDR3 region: CASSDTGSGELFF. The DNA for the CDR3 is TGTGCCAGCAGTGACACCGGGTCCGGGGAGCTGTTTTTT.

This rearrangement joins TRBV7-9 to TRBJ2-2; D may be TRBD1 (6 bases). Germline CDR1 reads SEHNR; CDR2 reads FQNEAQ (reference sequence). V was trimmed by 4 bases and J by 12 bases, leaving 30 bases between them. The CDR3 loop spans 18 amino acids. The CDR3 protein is CASSSLGTPRQGFRKLFF. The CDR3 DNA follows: TGTGCCAGCAGCTCACTCGGGACACCCCGTCAAGGGTTCAGGAAGCTGTTTTTT.

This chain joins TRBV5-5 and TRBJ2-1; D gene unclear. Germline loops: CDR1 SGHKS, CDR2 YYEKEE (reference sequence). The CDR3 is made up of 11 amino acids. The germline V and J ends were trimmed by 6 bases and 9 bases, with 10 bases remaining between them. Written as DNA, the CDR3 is TGTGCCAGCACCACCTCGGGTGAGCAGTTCTTC. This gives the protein CASTTSGEQFF.

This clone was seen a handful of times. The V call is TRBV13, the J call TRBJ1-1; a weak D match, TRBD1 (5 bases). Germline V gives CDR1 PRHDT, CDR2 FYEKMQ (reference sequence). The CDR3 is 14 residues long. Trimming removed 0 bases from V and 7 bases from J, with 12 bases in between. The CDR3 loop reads CASSLGGWGNEAFF. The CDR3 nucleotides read TGTGCCAGCAGCTTAGGGGGATGGGGGAATGAAGCTTTCTTT.

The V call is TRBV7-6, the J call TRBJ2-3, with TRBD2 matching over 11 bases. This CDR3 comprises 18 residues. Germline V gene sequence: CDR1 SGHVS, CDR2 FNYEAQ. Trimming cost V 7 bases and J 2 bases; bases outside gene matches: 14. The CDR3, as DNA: TGTGCCAGCAACGTAGCGGGGGGGCCCCCACTGCACACAGATACGCAGTATTTT. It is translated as CASNVAGGPPLHTDTQYF. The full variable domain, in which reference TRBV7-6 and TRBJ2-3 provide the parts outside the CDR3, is GAGVSQSPRYKVTKRGQDVALRCDPISGHVSLYWYRQALGQGPEFLTYFNYEAQQDKSGLPNDRFSAERPEGSISTLTIQRTEQRDSAMYRCASNVAGGPPLHTDTQYFGPGTRLTVL.

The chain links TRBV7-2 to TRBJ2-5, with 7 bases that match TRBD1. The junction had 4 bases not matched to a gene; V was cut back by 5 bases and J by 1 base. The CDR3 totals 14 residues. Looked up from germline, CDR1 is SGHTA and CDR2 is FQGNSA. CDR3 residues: CASSRSGGQETQYF. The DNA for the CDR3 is TGTGCCAGCAGCCGATCAGGGGGCCAAGAGACCCAGTACTTC.

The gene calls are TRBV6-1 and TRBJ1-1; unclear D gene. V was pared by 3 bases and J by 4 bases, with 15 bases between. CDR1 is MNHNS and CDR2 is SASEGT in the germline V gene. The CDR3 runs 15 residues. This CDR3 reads CASSEAILRGTEAFF. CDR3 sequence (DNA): TGTGCCAGCAGTGAGGCTATTCTACGGGGCACTGAAGCTTTCTTT.

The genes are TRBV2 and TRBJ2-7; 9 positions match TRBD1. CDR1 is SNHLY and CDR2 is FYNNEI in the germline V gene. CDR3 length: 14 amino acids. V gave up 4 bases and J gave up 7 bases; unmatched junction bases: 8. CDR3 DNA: TGTGCCAGCAGTGGGAAACAGGGGGCGTGGGAGCAGTACTTC. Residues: CASSGKQGAWEQYF.

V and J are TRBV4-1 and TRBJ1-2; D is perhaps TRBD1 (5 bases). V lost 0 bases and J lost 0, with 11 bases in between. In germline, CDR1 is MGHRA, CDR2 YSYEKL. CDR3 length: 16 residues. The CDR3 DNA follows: TGCGCCAGCAGCCAAGATCCAAAGACAGCTAACTATGGCTACACCTTC. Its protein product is CASSQDPKTANYGYTF.

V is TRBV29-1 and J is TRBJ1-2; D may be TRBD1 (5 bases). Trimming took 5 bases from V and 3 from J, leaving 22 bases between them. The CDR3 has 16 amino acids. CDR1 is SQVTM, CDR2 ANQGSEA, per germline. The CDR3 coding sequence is TGCAGCGTTCGCGCGTGGGACTGGCAAGGGTACTATGGCTACACCTTC. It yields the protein CSVRAWDWQGYYGYTF.

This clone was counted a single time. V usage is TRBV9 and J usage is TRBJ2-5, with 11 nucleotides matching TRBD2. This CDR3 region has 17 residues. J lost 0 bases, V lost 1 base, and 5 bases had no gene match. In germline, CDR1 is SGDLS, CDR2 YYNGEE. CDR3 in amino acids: CASSVRPTSGDQETQYF. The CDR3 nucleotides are TGTGCCAGCAGCGTAAGGCCGACTAGCGGGGACCAAGAGACCCAGTACTTC. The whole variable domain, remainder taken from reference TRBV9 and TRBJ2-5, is DSGVTQTPKHLITATGQRVTLRCSPRSGDLSVYWYQQSLDQGLQFLIQYYNGEERAKGNILERFSAQQFPDLHSELNLSSLELGDSALYFCASSVRPTSGDQETQYFGPGTRLLVL.

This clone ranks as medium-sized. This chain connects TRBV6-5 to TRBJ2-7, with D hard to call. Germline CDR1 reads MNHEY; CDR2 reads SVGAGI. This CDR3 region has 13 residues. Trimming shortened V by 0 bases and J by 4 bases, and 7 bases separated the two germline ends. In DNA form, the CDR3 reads TGTGCCAGCAGTTACTCTAAACAGTACGAGCAGTACTTC. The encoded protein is CASSYSKQYEQYF.

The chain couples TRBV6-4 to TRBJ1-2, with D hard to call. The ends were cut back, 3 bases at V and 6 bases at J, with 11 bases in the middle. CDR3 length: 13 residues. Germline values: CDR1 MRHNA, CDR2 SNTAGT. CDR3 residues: CASSELIRNGYTF. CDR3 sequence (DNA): TGTGCCAGCAGTGAGTTAATCAGAAATGGCTACACCTTC.

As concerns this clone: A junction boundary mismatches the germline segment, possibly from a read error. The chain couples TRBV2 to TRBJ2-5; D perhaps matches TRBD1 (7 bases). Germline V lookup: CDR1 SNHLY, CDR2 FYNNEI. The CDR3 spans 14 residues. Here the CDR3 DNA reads TGTGCCAGCAGCGAAGCAGGGGGGTTTGAGACCCAGTACTTC. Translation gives CASSEAGGFETQYF.

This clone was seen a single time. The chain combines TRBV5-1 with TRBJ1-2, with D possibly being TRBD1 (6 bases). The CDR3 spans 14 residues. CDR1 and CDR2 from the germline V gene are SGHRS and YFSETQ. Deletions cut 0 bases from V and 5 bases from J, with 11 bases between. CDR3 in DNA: TGCGCCAGCAGCTTGGACCGGGACACTTATGGCTACACCTTC. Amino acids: CASSLDRDTYGYTF. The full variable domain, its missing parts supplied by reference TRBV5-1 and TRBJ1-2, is KAGVTQTPRYLIKTRGQQVTLSCSPISGHRSVSWYQQTPGQGLQFLFEYFSETQRNKGNFPGRFSGRQFSNSRSEMNVSTLELGDSALYLCASSLDRDTYGYTFGSGTRLTVV.

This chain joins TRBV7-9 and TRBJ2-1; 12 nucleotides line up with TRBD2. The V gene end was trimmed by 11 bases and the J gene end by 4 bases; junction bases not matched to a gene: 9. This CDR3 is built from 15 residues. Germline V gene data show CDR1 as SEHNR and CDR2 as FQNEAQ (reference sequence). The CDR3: CAARASGGDYNEQFF. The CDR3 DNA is TGTGCCGCACGGGCTAGCGGGGGGGATTACAATGAGCAGTTCTTC.